This T cell receptor beta chain was obtained from a study of blood T cell repertoires in COVID-19. The wider study: Donors in the United States, Italy and Spain gave samples during acute or convalescent COVID-19.

Repertoires were generated with immunoSEQ multiplex PCR, while TCRdb's copy carries only in-frame clones and drops some. This sample carries approximately 150,000 clones, 80% to 90% of them seen once, and the ten largest clones take under 3.5%. Germline lookup yields CDR1 MDHEN and CDR2 SYDVKM. The CDR3 covers 16 residues. V lost 10 bases to trimming and J lost 1 base; unmatched junction nucleotides: 13. Material: peripheral blood. The rearrangement uses TRBV28 and TRBJ1-5, with 7 bases matching TRBD1. This sequence was found in a woman aged 60 to 75 with active COVID-19. CDR3 in DNA: TGTGCCATAGCCGAAAGGGGGCTAGCGAGCAATCAGCCCCAGCATTTT. Its protein product is CAIAERGLASNQPQHF.